The entry below describes one T cell receptor (beta chain). Its antigen remains unidentified. No much larger clone exists at a distance of one base, and base qualities are not known. This sample stems from a study of shared T cell receptors in the human thymus listed by TCRdb under 2021. Looking at the study overall: The study examined how self-reactive, shared T-cell receptor alpha chains are generated in the human thymus.

Library construction relied on the immunoSEQ multiplex PCR assay. TCRdb obtained this table from immuneACCESS and retained in-frame rearrangements with V and J assigned. These tables miss some clones; where compared with another copy, unresolved V genes account for less than half of the shortfall, and the remainder is unexplained. The sample records 700,000 or so clones, approximately 85% of which are singletons. Of the sample, about 0.011% is held by the ten largest clones. Germline trimming: 7 bases from V, 3 bases from J; junction bases outside gene matches: 7. From the cysteine up to the phenylalanine, the CDR3 has a length of 15 residues. Just the 45-base CDR3 DNA is kept, in frame starting at base 1. Based on the germline V gene, the CDR1 and CDR2 sequences are SGHTA and FQGNSA. These same data were also listed under a study on human thymus T cells. As described in the second report: In Finland, the donors were immunologically healthy infants who were having open corrective cardiac surgery for congenital heart defects. Thymus tissue was collected as surgical resects that were removed during corrective cardiac surgery. Biased V and J gene segment usage appeared to be present in both thymic and peripheral blood repertoires. The related research found that thymic TCR repertoires overlapped highly between unrelated individuals. The study used roughly 8 infant thymus samples plus four related peripheral blood samples to characterize TCR alpha and beta repertoires. The cohort included about six male and a couple of female infants, with donor ages spanning 7 to 244 days. Thymocytes were released mechanically from tissue and stored at -70 °C as pellets of roughly 8.5-32 million cells. A QIAsymphony instrument was used to extract genomic DNA from frozen cell pellets. TCRB and TCRAD loci were amplified from a standardized quantity of quality-controlled genomic DNA using the immunoSEQ multiplex PCR assay. The V(D)J region was spanned by amplicons of a length sufficient to cover the CDR3 and to identify V and J genes. Amplicon sequencing was performed on an Illumina platform through the commercial immunoSEQ service. Primer bias and sequencing errors were corrected using previously described methods, and TCRAD and TCRB definitions followed the IMGT database. immunoSEQ Analyzer 3.0 and VDJTools were used for repertoire analysis, which covered basic statistics, V/J segment usage, diversity estimates, rarefaction and pairwise overlap. Diversity was estimated with Chao1, ChaoE, Efron-Thisted, Shannon and inverse Simpson indices, and also on datasets down-sampled to the smallest sample. Repertoire overlap was determined by strict matching of CDR3 nucleotide sequence, V gene and J gene, and Jaccard-based multidimensional scaling clustering was applied. On average, thymus samples gave hundreds of thousands of unique TCRB clonotypes, whereas blood samples gave 80,000 to 85,000.

The clonotype comes from a girl less than two years old with a congenital heart defect. Donor details come from another sample of the same person, matched by shared clones. The sequencing input was thymocytes. The rearrangement combines TRBV7-2 with TRBJ2-5; 11 bases in the junction line up with TRBD1. CDR3 protein: CASIESGQGEETQYF. The nucleotide sequence is given as TGTGCCAGCATCGAATCGGGACAGGGGGAAGAGACCCAGTACTTC.